The 11 T cell receptor beta chains in this list originate from one sample, sequenced in a study of T cells in Graves' hyperthyroidism and ophthalmopathy. Amplification of TCR beta CDR3 regions was performed using RNA transcripts as template. The HTBI primer set served for first-round RT-PCR of the TCR CDR3. TCRdb re-derived calls from the multiplex PCR reads in MiXCR, one entry per CDR3 protein. The sample carries about 290,000 distinct CDR3 sequences, roughly an eighth recorded once. Sequencing was carried out using blood. These receptors were obtained from a woman between 40 and 50 years old with Graves' hyperthyroidism.

The chain has TRBV11-3 and TRBJ2-5; D assignment may be TRBD1 or TRBD2 (6 bases each). V was trimmed by 1 base and J by 5 bases, leaving 11 bases between them. This CDR3 is built from 14 residues. From germline, CDR1 is SGHNT and CDR2 YENEEA. CDR3 DNA sequence: TGTGCCAGCAGCTTAGTTAGGGGGGCTGAGACCCAGTACTTC. The encoded protein is CASSLVRGAETQYF. The full variable domain, completed using reference TRBV11-3 and TRBJ2-5, is EAGVVQSPRYKIIEKKQPVAFWCNPISGHNTLYWYLQNLGQGPELLIRYENEEAVDDSQLPKDRFSAERLKGVDSTLKIQPAELGDSAVYLCASSLVRGAETQYFGPGTRLLVL.

This clonotype was detected ten times or more. The chain is built from TRBV29-1 and TRBJ1-6; 7 positions match TRBD1. The junction had 9 bases not matched to a gene; V was cut back by 5 bases and J by 8 bases. CDR3 length: 14 amino acids. The V gene's germline CDR1 is SQVTM and CDR2 ANQGSEA. The CDR3 is CSVRETGSDSPLHF. CDR3 DNA: TGCAGCGTTCGGGAGACAGGGTCGGATTCACCCCTCCACTTT.

At least ten counts were recorded for this clonotype. The germline gene is not matched at one end of the junction; a read error may be the cause. This rearrangement joins TRBV24-1 to TRBJ2-1, with D possibly being TRBD2 (6 bases). The germline V gene has CDR1 KGHDR and CDR2 SFDVKD. The CDR3 sequence is 15 residues long. CDR3 sequence reads: CAASAATGVTYEQFF. In DNA form, the CDR3 reads TGTGCCGCCAGTGCCGCAACGGGAGTTACATATGAGCAGTTCTTC.

This clonotype was recorded many times. J is TRBJ1-4 and V is TRBV11-2, with D possibly matching TRBD1 (6 bases). Per germline, CDR1 SGHAT and CDR2 FQNNGV. The V and J ends lost 1 base and 0 bases respectively, with 12 bases between them. CDR3 length: 17 residues. CDR3 bases: TGTGCCAGCAGCTTAGTACGCACAGGGACAACTAATGAAAAACTGTTTTTT. It specifies CASSLVRTGTTNEKLFF.

Ten or more counts support this clonotype. This chain connects TRBV6-1 to TRBJ1-1; D ambiguous. The CDR3 is 15 residues long. Trimming cost V 0 bases and J 2 bases, with 10 bases left between them. CDR1 MNHNS and CDR2 SASEGT come from the germline V gene. CDR3 bases: TGTGCCAGCAGTGAAGCATCTACCTTTAACACTGAAGCTTTCTTT. Encoded protein: CASSEASTFNTEAFF.

The chain links TRBV10-1 to TRBJ2-7; a weak D match, TRBD2 (5 bases). Trimming shortened V by 3 bases and J by 0 bases, and 12 bases separated the two germline ends. This CDR3 contains 15 residues. Germline V gene data show CDR1 as WNHNN and CDR2 as SYGVQD (reference sequence). The CDR3 bases are TGCGCCAGCAGTGACCGCGGACTCAGCTCCTACGAGCAGTACTTC. Translation: CASSDRGLSSYEQYF.

This clonotype was recorded many times. V is TRBV28 and J is TRBJ2-7; 7 bases fit TRBD2. Germline V gene data show CDR1 as MDHEN and CDR2 as SYDVKM. V lost 6 bases, J lost 0 bases, and 8 bases stayed unmatched. The CDR3 is made up of 15 amino acids. This CDR3 reads CASSLLAASSYEQYF. The CDR3 nucleotides read TGTGCCAGCAGCCTTCTAGCGGCGAGCTCCTACGAGCAGTACTTC. The full variable domain, rest sourced from reference TRBV28 and TRBJ2-7, is DVKVTQSSRYLVKRTGEKVFLECVQDMDHENMFWYRQDPGLGLRLIYFSYDVKMKEKGDIPEGYSVSREKKERFSLILESASTNQTSMYLCASSLLAASSYEQYFGPGTRLTVT.

Many counts were recorded for this clonotype. The chain uses TRBV12-3 or TRBV12-4 and TRBJ2-7; 8 positions agree with TRBD1. Trimming at V came to 4 bases and at J to 6 bases, leaving 2 bases not matched to a gene. The CDR3 sequence is 12 residues long. CDR3 region: CASSWTGSEQYF. CDR3 bases: TGTGCCAGCAGTTGGACAGGGTCCGAGCAGTACTTC.

The sample holds many counts of this clonotype. The chain uses TRBV12-3 or TRBV12-4 and TRBJ1-5; 7 nucleotides match TRBD1. The CDR3 has 12 amino acids. V lost 11 bases to trimming and J lost 2 bases; unmatched junction nucleotides: 3. The CDR3 loop reads CACGQGNQPQHF. CDR3 coding DNA: TGTGCCTGCGGACAGGGCAATCAGCCCCAGCATTTT.

This clonotype has a count of ten or more. The chain links TRBV5-1 to TRBJ2-3; 11 bases are shared with TRBD2. There are 17 residues in the CDR3. Looked up from germline, CDR1 is SGHRS and CDR2 is YFSETQ. V shed 6 bases, J shed 3 bases, and the junction held 12 bases outside the gene matches. The CDR3 loop reads CASNRGTLAGGTDTQYF. The CDR3 bases are TGCGCCAGCAACAGGGGAACGCTAGCGGGAGGAACAGATACGCAGTATTTT.

This clonotype showed up just a few times. For the CDR3, the DNA is TGTGCCAGCAGCAAACGGTGGATCCTTAACTATGGCTACACCTTC. As protein: CASSKRWILNYGYTF. The chain joins TRBV7-9 to TRBJ1-2; D is uncertain. V was pared by 5 bases and J by 1 base, with 14 bases between. This CDR3 is 15 amino acids long. The germline V gene encodes CDR1 SEHNR and CDR2 FQNEAQ (reference sequence).